Presented here are 24 T cell receptor beta chains from one specimen sequenced in a study of cytomegalovirus exposure and HLA in healthy donors. The study ran its PCR with 60 Vbeta and 13 Jbeta primers. Here immunoSEQ multiplex PCR was the method, and the copy in TCRdb shows in-frame clones only, minus some. The repertoire holds about 63,000 clones, with around 87% as singletons. The sample comprised PBMCs. The source is a woman under 40 in good health and CMV-seropositive.

This chain uses TRBV9 with TRBJ2-1; D uncertain. Germline V CDR1 and CDR2: SGDLS, YYNGEE. The CDR3 runs 15 residues. Trimming left V 2 bases short and J 1 base short, with 10 bases between. The DNA of the CDR3 is TGTGCCAGCAGCGTTCAGGTGGTTTCCTACAATGAGCAGTTCTTC. As protein: CASSVQVVSYNEQFF.

The chain uses TRBV6-1 and TRBJ1-1, with TRBD1 matching over 8 bases. This CDR3 has 14 amino acids. Germline loops: CDR1 MNHNS, CDR2 SASEGT. Germline trimming cut 6 bases from V and 3 bases from J; bases unmatched to any gene: 6. CDR3 sequence: CASRHRDRYTEAFF. CDR3 nucleotide sequence: TGTGCCAGCAGACACCGGGACAGGTACACTGAAGCTTTCTTT.

CDR3 in amino acids: CASSLLVSSYNEQFF. DNA of the CDR3: TGTGCCAGCAGCTTGTTGGTCAGCTCCTACAATGAGCAGTTCTTC. The V gene is TRBV5-4, the J gene TRBJ2-1; D not certain. This CDR3 has 15 amino acids. V lost 1 base, J lost 0 bases, and 8 bases lay in between. Germline V lookup: CDR1 SGHNT, CDR2 YYREEE (reference sequence). Full variable domain (remainder filled in from reference TRBV5-4 and TRBJ2-1): ETGVTQSPTHLIKTRGQQVTLRCSSQSGHNTVSWYQQALGQGPQFIFQYYREEENGRGNFPPRFSGLQFPNYSSELNVNALELDDSALYLCASSLLVSSYNEQFFGPGTRLTVL.

The chain recombines TRBV28 with TRBJ2-7; 8 bases are shared with TRBD2. V dropped 7 bases and J dropped 4; count of bases not matched to a gene: 12. Germline loops: CDR1 MDHEN, CDR2 SYDVKM. The CDR3 contains 15 residues. CDR3 sequence: CASKESASGLYEQYF. As DNA, the CDR3 is TGTGCCAGCAAAGAGTCGGCTAGCGGGCTGTACGAGCAGTACTTC.

The chain carries TRBV15 and TRBJ1-1; tentative D call: TRBD1 (5 bases). CDR1 is LNHNV, CDR2 YYDKDF, per germline (reference sequence). CDR3 length: 12 residues. V was pared by 3 bases and J by 10 bases, with 12 bases between. The chain's CDR3 is CATSSRLGGAFF. DNA for the CDR3: TGTGCCACCAGCAGCAGGCTCGGGGGAGCTTTCTTT.

In its sample, this clone was seen once. The chain couples TRBV6-4 to TRBJ2-5; D not certain. Between the trimmed V and J ends, which lost 1 base and 4 bases, there was a span of 16 bases. The CDR3 consists of 16 residues. Germline CDR1 reads MRHNA; CDR2 reads SNTAGT. DNA for the CDR3: TGTGCCAGCAGTGACTTGCGGATTCCCCCACTAGAGACCCAGTACTTC. Translating it yields CASSDLRIPPLETQYF.

The chain joins TRBV9 to TRBJ1-6; no reliable D call. The CDR3 runs 14 residues. Germline-derived CDR1 and CDR2 are SGDLS and YYNGEE. V was trimmed by 0 bases and J by 6 bases, leaving 7 bases between them. Written as DNA, the CDR3 is TGTGCCAGCAGCGTAGATCGGTTTAATTCACCCCTCCACTTT. Its translation is CASSVDRFNSPLHF. Full variable domain (missing parts from reference TRBV9 and TRBJ1-6): DSGVTQTPKHLITATGQRVTLRCSPRSGDLSVYWYQQSLDQGLQFLIQYYNGEERAKGNILERFSAQQFPDLHSELNLSSLELGDSALYFCASSVDRFNSPLHFGNGTRLTVT.

J is TRBJ1-5 and V is TRBV10-2; the D is unclear. The CDR3 sequence is 12 residues long. Between the trimmed V and J ends, which lost 2 bases and 6 bases, there was a span of 5 bases. The germline CDR1 and CDR2 sequences are WSHSY and SAAADI. CDR3 in DNA: TGCGCCAGCAGTGAGGTCAGTCAGCCCCAGCATTTT. The encoded protein is CASSEVSQPQHF.

DNA for the CDR3: TGTGCCAGCAGCTTGGGACCTGGGACAGGGGACTATGGCTACACCTTC. It codes for CASSLGPGTGDYGYTF. The genes are TRBV5-4 and TRBJ1-2; 10 bases match TRBD1. Germline loops: CDR1 SGHNT, CDR2 YYREEE (reference sequence). The V gene end was trimmed by 0 bases and the J gene end by 3 bases; junction bases not matched to a gene: 5. This CDR3 contains 16 residues.

This chain joins TRBV30 and TRBJ2-5; D is possibly TRBD1 (5 bases). Trimming stripped 2 bases from V and 9 bases from J, with 22 bases between. CDR3 length equals 15 residues. Germline V gives CDR1 GTSNPN, CDR2 SVGIG (reference sequence). The CDR3 protein is CAWSRPLRSGRAQYF. The CDR3 nucleotides read TGTGCCTGGAGTCGCCCCCTCCGGTCGGGCAGGGCCCAGTACTTC.

The rearrangement joins TRBV2 to TRBJ1-4, with TRBD1 identical over 7 bases. The CDR3 sequence is 15 residues long. Germline V gene sequence: CDR1 SNHLY, CDR2 FYNNEI. The J segment lost 7 bases and the V segment lost 4 bases, leaving 9 bases of the junction unmatched. The CDR3 loop is CASSGQGGRVEKLFF. CDR3 in DNA: TGTGCCAGCAGTGGCCAGGGGGGTCGGGTTGAAAAACTGTTTTTT.

The chain uses TRBV19 and TRBJ1-1, with 7 bases lining up with TRBD1. The CDR3 length is 16 residues. The ends lost 10 bases at V and 2 bases at J; junction bases unmatched: 16. Germline-derived CDR1 and CDR2 are LNHDA and SQIVND (reference sequence). CDR3 nucleotide sequence: TGTGCCACCTTACCGCGTCGGGACAGATTCAACACTGAAGCTTTCTTT. Protein sequence: CATLPRRDRFNTEAFF.

The V and J genes are TRBV18 and TRBJ2-5; 12 bases are shared with TRBD1. CDR3 length equals 17 residues. Per germline, CDR1 KGHSH and CDR2 LQKENI. V was clipped by 2 bases and J by 5 bases; unmatched bases: 9. CDR3 nucleotide sequence: TGTGCCAGCTCACCAGCGGGGACAGGGGGCTTGGTGGAGACCCAGTACTTC. Translation gives CASSPAGTGGLVETQYF.

This clone is a singleton in its sample. At one end the junction does not follow the germline gene, possibly because of a read error. The chain recombines TRBV15 with TRBJ1-2; perhaps TRBD1 as D (6 bases). The CDR3 consists of 13 residues. Germline V CDR1 and CDR2: LNHNV, YYDKDF (reference sequence). CDR3 DNA: TGTGCCACCAGCAGACCGGGACACAAATTGAAAAACTTC. Translated: CATSRPGHKLKNF.

This clone showed up just once. The chain couples TRBV15 to TRBJ1-3; D not certain. This CDR3 is 13 amino acids long. Germline V gives CDR1 LNHNV, CDR2 YYDKDF (reference sequence). Trimming pared 5 bases from V and 0 bases from J, leaving 5 bases between. The CDR3 here is CATSQNSGNTIYF. The CDR3 DNA reads as TGTGCCACCAGCCAGAACTCTGGAAACACCATATATTTT.

The chain is built from TRBV18 and TRBJ2-2; 10 bases map to TRBD1. Germline V gene sequence: CDR1 KGHSH, CDR2 LQKENI. The CDR3 has 15 residues. The V and J ends lost 5 bases and 4 bases, in that order; junction bases with no gene match: 4. Written as DNA, the CDR3 is TGTGCCAGCTCAGGCCGGACAGGGGGCACCGGGGAGCTGTTTTTT. It yields the protein CASSGRTGGTGELFF.

This chain links TRBV4-1 with TRBJ2-5, with a tentative D call TRBD2 (6 bases). Germline loops: CDR1 MGHRA, CDR2 YSYEKL. The CDR3 contains 16 residues. V was shortened by 0 bases and J by 3 bases, with 14 bases between the two germline ends. CDR3 residues: CASSQEYGSREETQYF. The DNA of the CDR3 is TGCGCCAGCAGCCAAGAGTACGGGAGTCGCGAAGAGACCCAGTACTTC.

The chain couples TRBV28 to TRBJ1-3; TRBD1 might be the D (5 bases). The germline gives CDR1 MDHEN, CDR2 SYDVKM. The CDR3 covers 14 residues. The V gene lost 3 bases and the J gene lost 11 bases, with 17 bases spanning the gap. CDR3 DNA: TGTGCCAGCAGTTTGCCGACAGACGGTCGGGCCATATATTTT. It specifies CASSLPTDGRAIYF. Supplemented by reference TRBV28 and TRBJ1-3, the full variable domain reads DVKVTQSSRYLVKRTGEKVFLECVQDMDHENMFWYRQDPGLGLRLIYFSYDVKMKEKGDIPEGYSVSREKKERFSLILESASTNQTSMYLCASSLPTDGRAIYFGEGSWLTVV.

The chain employs TRBV5-8 and TRBJ1-2; unclear D gene. V was pared by 2 bases and J by 4 bases, with 27 bases between. The length of the CDR3 is 19 residues. The germline V gene has CDR1 SGHTS and CDR2 YDEGEE. CDR3 in amino acids: CASSFVETGSPFSGYGYTF. The CDR3 coding sequence is TGTGCCAGCAGCTTTGTGGAAACCGGGTCTCCCTTCTCGGGCTATGGCTACACCTTC.

V usage is TRBV28 and J usage is TRBJ2-3, with 10 bases fitting TRBD1. With 5 bases clipped from V and 1 base from J, the junction kept 3 bases outside the gene matches. This CDR3 has 15 residues. Germline lookup yields CDR1 MDHEN and CDR2 SYDVKM. CDR3 coding DNA: TGTGCCAGCAGTACCGGGACAGGGGGCACAGATACGCAGTATTTT. Residues: CASSTGTGGTDTQYF.

This CDR3 reads CASSSWSTSGSNTGELFF. CDR3 nucleotides: TGTGCCAGCAGCTCTTGGAGTACTAGCGGGAGTAACACCGGGGAGCTGTTTTTT. The chain has TRBV11-3 and TRBJ2-2, with 11 bases that match TRBD2. The CDR3 is 18 amino acids. Germline V gene sequence: CDR1 SGHNT, CDR2 YENEEA. The J segment lost 2 bases and the V segment lost 4 bases, leaving 9 bases of the junction unmatched.

V gene TRBV30 combines with J gene TRBJ1-2, with D possibly TRBD1 on 5 matching bases. Germline CDR1 GTSNPN, CDR2 SVGIG (reference sequence). This CDR3 is built from 13 residues. Trimming left V 7 bases short and J 1 base short, with 13 bases between. The CDR3 here is CASIGGNNYGYTF. CDR3 bases: TGTGCCTCCATTGGGGGGAATAACTATGGCTACACCTTC.

The J gene is TRBJ1-2, the V gene TRBV19, with TRBD1 as a possible D gene (6 bases). Trimming cost V 3 bases and J 3 bases, with 17 bases left between them. CDR3 length equals 16 residues. Germline CDR1 is LNHDA and CDR2 is SQIVND (reference sequence). As DNA, the CDR3 is TGTGCCAGTAGTATTTTGGGTGGGACAATCGACTATGGCTACACCTTC. Residues: CASSILGGTIDYGYTF.

This chain uses TRBV7-9 with TRBJ2-7, with TRBD2 identical over 9 bases. CDR1 and CDR2 from the germline V gene are SEHNR and FQNEAQ (reference sequence). The CDR3 has 16 residues. V gave up 5 bases and J gave up 4 bases; unmatched junction bases: 12. The CDR3 DNA follows: TGTGCCAGCAGCCTCGGGACTAGCATTAAGTCTTACGAGCAGTACTTC. Amino acids: CASSLGTSIKSYEQYF.